Judged by abundance, the clone carrying this TCR beta chain is medium-sized (0.01 to 0.1%). Its specificity is not known. The sample originates from a study of spatial heterogeneity in lung cancer. Findings of the study overall: Counts that tracked tumor mutation counts were those of expanded intratumoral alpha and beta TCRs. Nonsynonymous mutations, ubiquitous and regional, were tracked respectively by counts of ubiquitous and regional expanded TCRs.

Noted time point: sample taken at primary tumor resection. Every TCR cDNA molecule bore a unique molecular identifier. TCRdb re-called the 5' RACE reads with MiXCR, one entry per CDR3 protein. The sample shows some 6,900 distinct CDR3 sequences, 12% of them seen only once. The sequence came from a male donor with early-stage non-small cell lung cancer. Sample: lung tumor tissue, taken at surgery.

CDR3 residues: CASSLRSSGAAPYEQYF. For the CDR3, the DNA is TGCGCCAGCAGCCTAAGATCATCGGGCGCAGCGCCATACGAGCAGTACTTC. J is TRBJ2-7 and V is TRBV5-1; D not resolved. There are 17 residues in the CDR3. V lost 4 bases and J 4 bases, leaving 24 bases between the germline ends. Per germline, CDR1 SGHRS and CDR2 YFSETQ.